Listed below are T cell receptor beta chains from one sample, sequenced in a study of blood T cell repertoires in COVID-19. Method: immunoSEQ multiplex PCR; TCRdb's copy keeps in-frame clones and lacks some. The profile shows 130,000 to 150,000 clones, roughly 81% of them singletons. Sequenced: peripheral blood. These receptors were taken from a human donor with acute or convalescent COVID-19. The donor label of this sample is uncertain. Both conserved end residues are part of each CDR3. The D gene is left open where the match is weak. A clone size is listed for some rows: how often the clone was seen (once, few, many), or a class if it is expanded.

TRBV2,TRBJ1-3,.,.,CASSGLRSGNTIYF,TGTGCCAGCAGTGGGCTCCGATCCGGAAACACCATATATTTT
TRBV5-1,TRBJ2-7,TRBD1,once,CASSSDRGFSYEQYF,TGCGCCAGCAGCTCGGACAGGGGGTTCTCCTACGAGCAGTACTTC
TRBV4-1,TRBJ2-7,TRBD2,few,CASSHVDSGGEQYF,TGCGCCAGCAGCCATGTCGACTCCGGGGGGGAGCAGTACTTC
TRBV12-2,TRBJ2-3,.,.,CASRLPPVIQGTLTTDTQYF,TGTGCAAGTCGCTTACCTCCAGTGATACAGGGGACCCTTACCACAGATACGCAGTATTTT
TRBV7-9,TRBJ1-5,TRBD1,.,CASSFHTGVGNQPQHF,TGTGCCAGCAGCTTCCATACAGGGGTAGGGAATCAGCCCCAGCATTTT
TRBV7-6,TRBJ1-1,TRBD1,many,CASSLGGQGERTEAFF,TGTGCCAGCAGCTTAGGAGGACAGGGTGAACGGACTGAAGCTTTCTTT
TRBV7-3,TRBJ1-1,.,.,CASSPRGGGGASTEAFF,TGTGCCAGCAGCCCCAGAGGTGGTGGGGGGGCGAGCACTGAAGCTTTCTTT
TRBV19,TRBJ2-4,TRBD2,.,CATQGGRNIQYF,TGTGCCACTCAGGGAGGGCGGAACATTCAGTACTTC
TRBV18,TRBJ2-2,.,.,CASSPRVTGELFF,TGTGCCAGCTCACCACGAGTTACCGGGGAGCTGTTTTTT
TRBV2,TRBJ2-2,.,.,CASSPFRTGELFF,TGTGCCAGCAGCCCGTTCCGCACCGGGGAGCTGTTTTTT
TRBV27,TRBJ1-2,.,once,CASTLGGLSSGYTF,TGTGCCAGCACTTTGGGGGGTTTGAGTAGCGGCTACACCTTC
TRBV4-1,TRBJ1-6,.,.,CASSHREGNSPLHF,TGCGCCAGCAGCCACAGGGAGGGAAATTCACCCCTCCACTTT
TRBV11-2,TRBJ1-2,.,.,CASSWKGDGYGGYTF,TGTGCCAGCAGCTGGAAGGGGGACGGCTACGGTGGCTACACCTTC
TRBV2,TRBJ1-1,.,.,CASSADRRGTFF,TGTGCCAGCAGCGCAGACCGTCGGGGGACTTTCTTT
TRBV10-3,TRBJ2-2,.,.,CAISVQGGGELFF,TGTGCCATCAGTGTTCAAGGAGGTGGGGAGCTGTTTTTT
TRBV27,TRBJ1-6,.,.,CASSSLGASPISPLHF,TGTGCCAGCAGTTCCCTCGGAGCCTCCCCGATCTCACCCCTCCACTTT
TRBV9,TRBJ2-1,TRBD1,.,CASTLRGAGGWDEQFF,TGTGCCAGCACTCTGCGCGGGGCAGGGGGCTGGGATGAGCAGTTCTTC
TRBV7-3,TRBJ1-4,.,.,CASQRGILATNEKLFF,TGTGCCAGCCAAAGGGGAATTTTGGCGACTAATGAAAAACTGTTTTTT
TRBV10-2,TRBJ2-1,.,.,CASLTGSPYNEQFF,TGCGCCAGTCTTACAGGGTCACCCTACAATGAGCAGTTCTTC
TRBV7-6,TRBJ2-3,TRBD1,few,CASSPGQPRTDTQYF,TGTGCCAGCAGCCCGGGACAGCCCCGCACAGATACGCAGTATTTT
TRBV6-6,TRBJ1-2,.,.,CASSYSAREGYTF,TGTGCCAGCAGTTACTCGGCACGGGAGGGCTACACCTTC
TRBV9,TRBJ1-6,TRBD1,.,CASSPTGANNSPLHF,TGTGCCAGCAGTCCTACAGGGGCCAATAATTCACCCCTCCACTTT
TRBV2,TRBJ1-5,.,.,CASSKGDQPQHF,TGTGCCAGCAGTAAGGGGGATCAGCCCCAGCATTTT
TRBV2,TRBJ1-5,.,once,CASSDVSNQPQHF,TGTGCCAGCAGTGATGTAAGCAATCAGCCCCAGCATTTT
TRBV7-8,TRBJ2-2,.,once,CASSPGVSNTGELFF,TGTGCCAGCAGCCCAGGGGTTTCGAACACCGGGGAGCTGTTTTTT
TRBV7-9,TRBJ1-1,.,.,CASSLLEQEAFF,TGTGCCAGCAGCCTCCTCGAGCAAGAAGCTTTCTTT
TRBV19,TRBJ1-3,.,.,CASSSRRNTIYF,TGTGCCAGTAGTTCGCGCCGAAACACCATATATTTT
TRBV6-1,TRBJ2-2,TRBD2,once,CASSEASSGGADTGELFF,TGTGCCAGCAGTGAAGCTAGTAGCGGGGGGGCTGACACCGGGGAGCTGTTTTTT